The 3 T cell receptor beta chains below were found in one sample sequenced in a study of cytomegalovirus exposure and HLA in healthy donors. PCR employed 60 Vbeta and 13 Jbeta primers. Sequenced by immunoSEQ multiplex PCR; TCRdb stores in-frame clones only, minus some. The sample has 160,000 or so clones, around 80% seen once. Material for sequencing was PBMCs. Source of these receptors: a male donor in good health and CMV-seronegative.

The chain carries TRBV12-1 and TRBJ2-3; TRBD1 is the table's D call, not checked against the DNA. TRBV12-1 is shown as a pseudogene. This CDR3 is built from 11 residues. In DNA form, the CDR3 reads TGTGCCAATTGGGACAGAGATACGCAGTATTTT. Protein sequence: CANWDRDTQYF.

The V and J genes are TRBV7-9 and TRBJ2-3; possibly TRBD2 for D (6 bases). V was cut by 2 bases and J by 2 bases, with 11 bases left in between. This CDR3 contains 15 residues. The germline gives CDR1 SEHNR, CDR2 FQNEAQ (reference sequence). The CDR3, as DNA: TGTGCCAGCAGCTTACTGCTAGCGACCACAGATACGCAGTATTTT. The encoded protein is CASSLLLATTDTQYF.

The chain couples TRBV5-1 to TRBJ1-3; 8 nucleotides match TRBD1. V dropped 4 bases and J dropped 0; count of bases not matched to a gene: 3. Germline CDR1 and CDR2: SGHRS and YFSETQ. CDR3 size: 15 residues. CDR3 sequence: CASSRTGISGNTIYF. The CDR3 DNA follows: TGCGCCAGCAGCCGGACAGGGATCTCTGGAAACACCATATATTTT.